Included here is one TCR beta chain sequence, with context. These data originate in a study of control samples from healthy donors and cancer patients. Germline loops: CDR1 SGHRS, CDR2 YFSETQ. With 0 bases clipped from V and 6 bases from J, the junction kept 3 bases outside the gene matches. The CDR3 spans 15 residues. The method was immunoSEQ multiplex PCR; TCRdb's version includes in-frame clones alone and lacks a portion of them. The sample lists 90,000 to 100,000 clones; over 60% were seen once. The specimen sequenced was blood. The chain has TRBV5-1 and TRBJ1-6; TRBD1 matches 7 bases. This TCR was recovered from a woman in her 30s in good health. CDR3 sequence (DNA): TGCGCCAGCAGCTTGGAGACAGGGATTAATTCACCCCTCCACTTT. Amino acid sequence: CASSLETGINSPLHF.